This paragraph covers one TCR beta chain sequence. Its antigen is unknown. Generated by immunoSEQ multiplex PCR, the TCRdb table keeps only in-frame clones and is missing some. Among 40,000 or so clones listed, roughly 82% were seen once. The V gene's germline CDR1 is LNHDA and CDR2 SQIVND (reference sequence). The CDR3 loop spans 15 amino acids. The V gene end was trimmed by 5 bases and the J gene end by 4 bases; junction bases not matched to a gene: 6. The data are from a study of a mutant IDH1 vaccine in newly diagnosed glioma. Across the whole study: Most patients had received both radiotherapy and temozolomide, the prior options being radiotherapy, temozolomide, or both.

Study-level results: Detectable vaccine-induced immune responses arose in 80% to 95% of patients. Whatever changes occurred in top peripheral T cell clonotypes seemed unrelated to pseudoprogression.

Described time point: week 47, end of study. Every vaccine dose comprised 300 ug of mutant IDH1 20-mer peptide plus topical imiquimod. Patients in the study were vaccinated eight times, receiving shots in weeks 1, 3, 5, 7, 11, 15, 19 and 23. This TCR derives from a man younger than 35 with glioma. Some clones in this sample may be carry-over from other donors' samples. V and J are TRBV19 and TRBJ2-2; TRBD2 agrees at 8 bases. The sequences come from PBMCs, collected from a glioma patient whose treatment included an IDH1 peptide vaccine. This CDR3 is CASSASGRGTGELFF. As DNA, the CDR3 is TGTGCCAGTAGTGCGAGCGGGAGAGGCACCGGGGAGCTGTTTTTT.